This TCR beta chain was retrieved from a study of spatial heterogeneity in lung cancer. Study in general: After resection, follow-up PBMC samples were sequenced when available, at a median of roughly 2 years later. Study-wide findings and caveats: Resection blood, more than follow-up blood, showed ubiquitous expanded tumor TCRs.

Time point specified: blood at routine non-recurrence follow-up after resection. Whole RNA, which was extracted from tumor, nontumor lung tissue or frozen PBMC, was sequenced without any cell sorting. Germline-derived CDR1 and CDR2 are MDHEN and SYDVKM. The CDR3 loop spans 15 amino acids. V lost 3 bases to trimming and J lost 7 bases, with 16 bases between them. TCRdb reprocessed the 5' RACE reads with MiXCR, giving one entry per CDR3 protein. Here the sample spans around 100,000 distinct CDR3 sequences, 10% to 11% being singletons. Comment on this clonotype: The antigen remains undetermined.

This chain joins TRBV28 and TRBJ1-5; the D is unclear. The TCR was taken from a female donor with early-stage non-small cell lung cancer. The starting material was PBMCs, obtained at follow-up. This CDR3 is CASSLGGSTGQPQHF. The CDR3 DNA follows: TGTGCCAGCAGTTTGGGCGGCTCCACCGGCCAGCCCCAGCATTTT. Full variable domain (remainder filled in from reference TRBV28 and TRBJ1-5): DVKVTQSSRYLVKRTGEKVFLECVQDMDHENMFWYRQDPGLGLRLIYFSYDVKMKEKGDIPEGYSVSREKKERFSLILESASTNQTSMYLCASSLGGSTGQPQHFGDGTRLSIL.